A single sample gave rise to the 24 T cell receptor beta chains below, sequenced in a study of cytomegalovirus exposure and HLA in healthy donors (dated by TCRdb to the late 2010s). Receptor amplification or capture employed the immunoSEQ multiplex PCR assay. For the multiplex PCR, a mixture combining 60 forward primers for TCR Vbeta segments and 13 reverse primers for TCR Jbeta segments was used. Entries here come from immuneACCESS through TCRdb and include only in-frame sequences with V and J called. Some clones fail to appear in such tables; in the studies checked, an unresolved V gene covers under half of the shortfall, and the cause of the remainder is unknown. This sample holds some 90,000 clones; 80% were observed only once. The ten largest account for around a quarter of the sample. Sequencing was done on a sample of PBMCs. The source is a woman in her forties or fifties in good health and CMV-seropositive.

The rearrangement joins TRBV5-1 to TRBJ2-5, with TRBD1 matching 10 bases. The germline V gene has CDR1 SGHRS and CDR2 YFSETQ. This CDR3 region has 15 residues. Trimming removed 7 bases from V and 10 bases from J; junction bases left unmatched: 16. The chain's CDR3 is CASGYTGTGDAIQYF. The CDR3 DNA is TGCGCCAGCGGCTACACCGGGACAGGGGACGCGATCCAGTACTTC.

The genes are TRBV7-9 and TRBJ2-3; 10 positions agree with TRBD2. Unmatched junction bases numbered 5, after V lost 3 bases and J lost 5 bases. Germline CDR1 and CDR2: SEHNR and FQNEAQ (reference sequence). This CDR3 comprises 15 residues. The CDR3 here is CASSFLAGAGDTQYF. The CDR3 DNA sequence: TGTGCCAGCAGCTTCCTAGCGGGAGCGGGAGATACGCAGTATTTT. Full variable domain (missing parts from reference TRBV7-9 and TRBJ2-3): DTGVSQNPRHKITKRGQNVTFRCDPISEHNRLYWYRQTLGQGPEFLTYFQNEAQLEKSRLLSDRFSAERPKGSFSTLEIQRTEQGDSAMYLCASSFLAGAGDTQYFGPGTRLTVL.

V gene TRBV6-1 combines with J gene TRBJ2-5; D is perhaps TRBD1 (6 bases). V was shortened by 1 base and J by 2 bases, with 14 bases between the two germline ends. CDR3 length: 16 amino acids. Germline V CDR1 and CDR2: MNHNS, SASEGT. CDR3 nucleotide sequence: TGTGCCAGCAGTGAAGAGTTTAGGACAGTACAAGAGACCCAGTACTTC. This sequence encodes CASSEEFRTVQETQYF.

V usage is TRBV5-1 and J usage is TRBJ1-1, with D possibly being TRBD1 (5 bases). Germline V CDR1 and CDR2: SGHRS, YFSETQ. The CDR3 has 12 amino acids. V was cut by 1 base and J by 7 bases, with 8 bases left in between. CDR3 coding DNA: TGCGCCAGCAGCTTGACAGGCTATGAAGCTTTCTTT. Encoded protein: CASSLTGYEAFF. Full variable domain (missing parts from reference TRBV5-1 and TRBJ1-1): KAGVTQTPRYLIKTRGQQVTLSCSPISGHRSVSWYQQTPGQGLQFLFEYFSETQRNKGNFPGRFSGRQFSNSRSEMNVSTLELGDSALYLCASSLTGYEAFFGQGTRLTVV.

The gene calls are TRBV7-3 and TRBJ2-1; TRBD1 matches at 12 bases. V dropped 6 bases and J dropped 8; count of bases not matched to a gene: 2. This CDR3 has 13 amino acids. Germline V CDR1 and CDR2: SGHTA, FQGTGA. The CDR3 DNA reads as TGTGCCAGCAGTGGGACAGGGGGCTATGAGCAGTTCTTC. Encoded protein: CASSGTGGYEQFF.

The V gene is TRBV5-8, the J gene TRBJ2-7, with 7 bases that match TRBD2. Germline CDR1 reads SGHTS; CDR2 reads YDEGEE. J was trimmed by 6 bases and V by 8 bases; bases with no gene match: 8. The length of the CDR3 is 12 residues. The CDR3 nucleotides read TGTGCCAGTGGGGGGGTGGGAATCGAGCAGTACGTC. It translates to CASGGVGIEQYV.

The chain combines TRBV2 with TRBJ2-1; no firm D call. The length of the CDR3 is 11 residues. The V gene's germline CDR1 is SNHLY and CDR2 FYNNEI. With 7 bases removed from V and 9 bases from J, the gap between germline ends came to 10 bases. In nucleotides, the CDR3 is TGTGCCAGCATTAGCTTTTTTGAGCAGTTCTTC. Encoded protein: CASISFFEQFF.

The chain couples TRBV18 to TRBJ1-1; the match to TRBD1 covers 9 bases. Germline CDR1 is KGHSH and CDR2 is LQKENI. This CDR3 has 17 amino acids. Trimming cost V 6 bases and J 1 base; bases outside gene matches: 12. CDR3 amino acids: CASSQRGQGMGNTEAFF. The CDR3 DNA sequence: TGTGCCAGCTCCCAGAGGGGACAGGGAATGGGGAACACTGAAGCTTTCTTT.

The genes are TRBV27 and TRBJ1-3; possibly TRBD1 for D (6 bases). CDR1 is MNHEY, CDR2 SMNVEV, per germline (reference sequence). The germline V and J ends were trimmed by 8 bases and 3 bases, with 11 bases remaining between them. The CDR3 runs to 13 residues. This CDR3 is CASLDRLGNTIYF. CDR3 nucleotides: TGTGCCAGCCTCGACAGGCTTGGAAACACCATATATTTT.

This clone was observed a few times. The chain uses TRBV10-3 and TRBJ1-6; TRBD1 matches at 11 bases. The CDR3 has 14 residues. CDR1 ENHRY and CDR2 SYGVKD come from the germline V gene. V was clipped by 5 bases and J by 10 bases; unmatched bases: 4. CDR3 coding DNA: TGTGCCATCAGTAAGGACAGGGGGCAATCACCCCTCCACTTT. It encodes CAISKDRGQSPLHF.

V and J are TRBV6-1 and TRBJ1-2; 11 bases align to TRBD1. In germline, CDR1 is MNHNS, CDR2 SASEGT. The CDR3 spans 15 residues. V dropped 4 bases and J dropped 4; count of bases not matched to a gene: 5. CDR3: CASSAGTGGPYGYTF. The CDR3 nucleotides are TGTGCCAGCAGTGCCGGGACAGGGGGGCCCTATGGCTACACCTTC.

The rearrangement uses TRBV15 and TRBJ2-2; TRBD2 aligns across 8 bases. Germline loops: CDR1 LNHNV, CDR2 YYDKDF (reference sequence). This CDR3 has 16 amino acids. Unmatched junction bases numbered 7, after V lost 2 bases and J lost 5 bases. Here the CDR3 reads CATSRTGAGDTGELFF. The CDR3 DNA reads TGTGCCACCAGCAGAACGGGAGCGGGAGATACCGGGGAGCTGTTTTTT.

The V gene is TRBV7-2, the J gene TRBJ2-3; D is uncertain. Germline loops: CDR1 SGHTA, CDR2 FQGNSA. This CDR3 has 15 amino acids. Trimming stripped 9 bases from V and 9 bases from J, with 25 bases between. CDR3 residues: CASARLTIRLNTQYF. The CDR3 DNA sequence: TGTGCCAGTGCTCGCCTGACAATAAGGCTAAACACGCAGTATTTT.

V gene TRBV2 combines with J gene TRBJ1-1; D might be TRBD1 (5 bases). Deletions cut 3 bases from V and 4 bases from J, with 6 bases between. Germline CDR1 and CDR2: SNHLY and FYNNEI. This CDR3 is built from 12 residues. The CDR3 sequence is CASSDGGTEAFF. As DNA, the CDR3 is TGTGCCAGCAGTGACGGGGGCACTGAAGCTTTCTTT. Complete variable domain (other parts from reference TRBV2 and TRBJ1-1): EPEVTQTPSHQVTQMGQEVILRCVPISNHLYFYWYRQILGQKVEFLVSFYNNEISEKSEIFDDQFSVERPDGSNFTLKIRSTKLEDSAMYFCASSDGGTEAFFGQGTRLTVV.

This clone showed up just once. The V call is TRBV10-1, the J call TRBJ2-2; D is possibly TRBD2 (5 bases). Germline V lookup: CDR1 WNHNN, CDR2 SYGVQD (reference sequence). This CDR3 has 12 amino acids. V was pared by 5 bases and J by 13 bases, with 14 bases between. The CDR3 region has the DNA TGCGCCAGCAGTTCCGGACTTGAGGGGCTGTTTTTT. This translates into CASSSGLEGLFF.

This chain links TRBV7-9 with TRBJ2-1; D may be TRBD1 (5 bases). V was cut by 0 bases and J by 6 bases, with 6 bases left in between. The length of the CDR3 is 13 residues. Germline V gene data show CDR1 as SEHNR and CDR2 as FQNEAQ (reference sequence). In DNA form, the CDR3 reads TGTGCCAGCAGCTTAGCACAGGCCAATGAGCAGTTCTTC. It is translated as CASSLAQANEQFF. The whole variable domain, filled in from reference TRBV7-9 and TRBJ2-1, reads DTGVSQNPRHKITKRGQNVTFRCDPISEHNRLYWYRQTLGQGPEFLTYFQNEAQLEKSRLLSDRFSAERPKGSFSTLEIQRTEQGDSAMYLCASSLAQANEQFFGPGTRLTVL.

This clone came up a few times. The same CDR3 also results from other DNA sequences found in this sample. V and J are TRBV19 and TRBJ2-1; maybe TRBD2 (6 bases). The CDR3 sequence is 14 residues long. Trimming took off 2 bases at V and 6 bases at J, with 11 bases between the two ends. Germline values: CDR1 LNHDA, CDR2 SQIVND (reference sequence). The CDR3 spells CASSIPGGANEQFF. CDR3 sequence (DNA): TGTGCCAGTAGTATACCCGGGGGAGCCAATGAGCAGTTCTTC. The full variable domain, rest sourced from reference TRBV19 and TRBJ2-1, is DGGITQSPKYLFRKEGQNVTLSCEQNLNHDAMYWYRQDPGQGLRLIYYSQIVNDFQKGDIAEGYSVSREKKESFPLTVTSAQKNPTAFYLCASSIPGGANEQFFGPGTRLTVL.

The chain has TRBV2 and TRBJ1-6; 9 nucleotides match TRBD1. The germline gives CDR1 SNHLY, CDR2 FYNNEI. The CDR3 has 17 residues. J was trimmed by 8 bases and V by 7 bases; bases with no gene match: 15. CDR3 coding DNA: TGTGCCAGCACCCGGGAGGGACAGGGAGGCTTTCATTCACCCCTCCACTTT. The encoded protein is CASTREGQGGFHSPLHF.

The chain joins TRBV29-1 to TRBJ2-2; TRBD1 agrees at 11 bases. With V trimmed by 7 bases and J by 0 bases, 7 bases remained unmatched. This CDR3 spans 16 amino acids. Germline V gives CDR1 SQVTM, CDR2 ANQGSEA. CDR3 sequence (DNA): TGCAGCGGCCGGGACAGGGGGAGCCCGAACACCGGGGAGCTGTTTTTT. As protein: CSGRDRGSPNTGELFF.

This clone showed up just a few times. V gene TRBV6-1 combines with J gene TRBJ2-4; 10 bases agree with TRBD2. Germline loops: CDR1 MNHNS, CDR2 SASEGT. The CDR3 spans 19 residues. V shed 4 bases and J 4 bases; nucleotides not matched to a gene: 16. CDR3 protein: CASSATPRGTSATKNIQYF. The CDR3 region has the DNA TGTGCCAGCAGTGCCACGCCGCGGGGGACTAGCGCGACTAAAAACATTCAGTACTTC.

The gene calls are TRBV5-8 and TRBJ1-5; the match to TRBD1 covers 8 bases. The V gene end was trimmed by 1 base and the J gene end by 0 bases; junction bases not matched to a gene: 9. The CDR3 spans 18 residues. Germline CDR1 SGHTS, CDR2 YDEGEE. The CDR3 DNA follows: TGTGCCAGCAGCTTGCTGCGACAGGGGCGGGATAGCAATCAGCCCCAGCATTTT. Amino acids: CASSLLRQGRDSNQPQHF.

CDR3 bases: TGTGCCAGCAGTGGAACTAGCGGTTCCTACAATGAGCAGTTCTTC. This translates into CASSGTSGSYNEQFF. The chain is built from TRBV5-4 and TRBJ2-1; 8 nucleotides agree with TRBD2. Losses at the gene ends were 5 bases for V and 1 base for J; bases not matched to a gene: 5. The CDR3 totals 15 residues. Germline CDR1 SGHNT, CDR2 YYREEE (reference sequence).

The rearrangement uses TRBV6-1 and TRBJ1-5; a possible D gene is TRBD1 (6 bases). CDR1 MNHNS and CDR2 SASEGT come from the germline V gene. This CDR3 has 14 amino acids. Trimming removed 6 bases at V and 0 bases at J, with 9 bases between. The CDR3 spells CASRTGHSNQPQHF. DNA for the CDR3: TGTGCCAGCAGGACAGGTCATAGCAATCAGCCCCAGCATTTT.

The genes are TRBV9 and TRBJ2-6; 10 bases fit TRBD1. There are 17 residues in the CDR3. Germline V CDR1 and CDR2: SGDLS, YYNGEE. The V and J ends lost 0 bases and 2 bases, in that order; junction bases with no gene match: 2. CDR3 sequence reads: CASSVEGTGAGANVLTF. CDR3 bases: TGTGCCAGCAGCGTAGAAGGGACAGGGGCTGGGGCCAACGTCCTGACTTTC.